The source of this TCR beta chain is a study of blood T cell repertoires in COVID-19. As for the study in general: Italy, Spain and the United States were the sources of the convalescent and acute COVID-19 samples. PBMCs, B-cell-depleted T cells, or T cells were the source of the cDNA or gDNA that made up the material.

This clone is categorized as medium-sized. The CDR3 length is 16 residues. Trimming pared 7 bases from V and 1 base from J, leaving 19 bases between. From germline, CDR1 is LNHDA and CDR2 SQIVND (reference sequence). Per the original data handling: Reference gene primer amplification gave nucleated cell count estimates. Generated by immunoSEQ multiplex PCR, the TCRdb table keeps only in-frame clones and is missing some. The V and J calls and clone size were taken over from that table, and D and trimming were inferred from the DNA. The table has tens of thousands of clones, around 82% seen once; the top ten hold 5.5% to 6.5%.

Sequences were obtained from peripheral blood. The rearrangement joins TRBV19 to TRBJ1-2; possible D gene TRBD1, 6 bases. The origin of this receptor is an elderly woman with acute or convalescent COVID-19. In nucleotides, the CDR3 is TGTGCCAGTATCTCATCTCAAAGGGGGGGTAACTATGGCTACACCTTC. As protein: CASISSQRGGNYGYTF.